Listed here are 26 T cell receptor beta chains from one sample, sequenced in a study of a mutant IDH1 vaccine in newly diagnosed glioma. The repertoire was sequenced with immunoSEQ multiplex PCR; TCRdb's copy has only in-frame clones and lacks some. The top ten clones hold approximately 7% of a sample with around 87,000 clones, approximately 83% of them seen once. Noted time point: baseline, week 1 (first vaccination visit). The treatment: pre-vaccination baseline after standard-of-care therapy. The sequences come from PBMCs, collected from a glioma patient treated with radiotherapy, temozolomide or both. The receptors were sampled from a woman between 45 and 65 years old with glioma.

The V gene is TRBV2, the J gene TRBJ2-5, with 11 bases identical to TRBD2. CDR1 is SNHLY, CDR2 FYNNEI, per germline. With V trimmed by 6 bases and J by 5 bases, 11 bases remained unmatched. The CDR3 loop spans 16 amino acids. The CDR3 nucleotides read TGTGCCAGCAGGCCACCCACTAGCGGGGGATGGGAGACCCAGTACTTC. Protein: CASRPPTSGGWETQYF.

The chain uses TRBV18 and TRBJ1-1; TRBD1 agrees at 7 bases. There are 15 residues in the CDR3. The V segment lost 5 bases and the J segment 0 bases; nucleotides outside the gene matches: 6. Germline loops: CDR1 KGHSH, CDR2 LQKENI. The CDR3 sequence: CASSAAGTVNTEAFF. Here the CDR3 DNA reads TGTGCCAGCTCAGCGGCCGGGACAGTGAACACTGAAGCTTTCTTT.

The chain links TRBV30 to TRBJ2-7, with 7 positions matching TRBD1. The CDR3 contains 12 residues. V dropped 7 bases and J dropped 2; count of bases not matched to a gene: 5. Germline values: CDR1 GTSNPN, CDR2 SVGIG (reference sequence). The CDR3 loop reads CAYRGLAYEQYF. Written as DNA, the CDR3 is TGTGCCTACAGGGGTTTGGCCTACGAGCAGTACTTC.

This chain uses TRBV5-1 with TRBJ1-4, with a tentative D call TRBD1 (6 bases). Looked up from germline, CDR1 is SGHRS and CDR2 is YFSETQ. V was cut by 2 bases and J by 7 bases, with 15 bases left in between. The CDR3 runs to 15 residues. DNA of the CDR3: TGCGCCAGCAGCTTTGGGGGCGGGGGAAGTGAAAAACTGTTTTTT. Protein sequence: CASSFGGGGSEKLFF.

This chain uses TRBV27 with TRBJ1-5; D call uncertain. Germline V gives CDR1 MNHEY, CDR2 SMNVEV (reference sequence). The CDR3 has 13 residues. The V and J ends lost 3 bases and 6 bases respectively, with 9 bases between them. The CDR3 region has the DNA TGTGCCAGCAGTTTTTCGGTGGGTCAGCCCCAGCATTTT. Encoded protein: CASSFSVGQPQHF.

CDR3 protein: CASSESPTQEKLFF. The CDR3 coding sequence is TGCGCCAGCAGTGAGTCCCCTACGCAGGAAAAACTGTTTTTT. The J gene is TRBJ1-4, the V gene TRBV10-1; D ambiguous. This CDR3 has 14 amino acids. V gave up 0 bases and J gave up 8 bases, with 10 bases separating them. Looked up from germline, CDR1 is WNHNN and CDR2 is SYGVQD (reference sequence).

CDR3 nucleotides: TGTGCCAGCAGCTTTCGCCAGGGTCTCTCCTACGAGCAGTACTTC. Residues: CASSFRQGLSYEQYF. The genes are TRBV7-8 and TRBJ2-7; tentatively, D is TRBD1 (5 bases). The CDR3 is 15 amino acids. Trimming removed 3 bases at V and 0 bases at J, with 12 bases between. Germline V gene lookup returns CDR1 SGHVS and CDR2 FQNEAQ.

This rearrangement joins TRBV30 to TRBJ1-6, with D possibly matching TRBD1 (6 bases). Germline V lookup: CDR1 GTSNPN, CDR2 SVGIG (reference sequence). CDR3 length: 16 residues. V lost 1 base and J 6 bases, leaving 16 bases between the germline ends. The CDR3 sequence is CAWSAPMTGGNSPLHF. Here the CDR3 DNA reads TGTGCCTGGAGTGCCCCAATGACAGGAGGTAATTCACCCCTCCACTTT.

The chain carries TRBV10-3 and TRBJ1-1, with unresolved D. The germline CDR1 and CDR2 sequences are ENHRY and SYGVKD. The CDR3 runs 15 residues. V lost 4 bases and J 3 bases, leaving 15 bases between the germline ends. Written as DNA, the CDR3 is TGTGCCATCAGTGGGGTCGAAGGGCGGGACACTGAAGCTTTCTTT. It translates to CAISGVEGRDTEAFF.

The chain has TRBV5-1 and TRBJ2-7; D not certain. The CDR3 has 14 amino acids. The ends were cut back, 0 bases at V and 2 bases at J, with 9 bases in the middle. Looked up from germline, CDR1 is SGHRS and CDR2 is YFSETQ. The CDR3 sequence is CASSLAAQPYEQYF. DNA of the CDR3: TGCGCCAGCAGCTTGGCCGCTCAGCCCTACGAGCAGTACTTC. Full variable domain (outside the CDR3, taken from reference TRBV5-1 and TRBJ2-7): KAGVTQTPRYLIKTRGQQVTLSCSPISGHRSVSWYQQTPGQGLQFLFEYFSETQRNKGNFPGRFSGRQFSNSRSEMNVSTLELGDSALYLCASSLAAQPYEQYFGPGTRLTVT.

This chain uses TRBV5-1 with TRBJ2-3; 7 bases align to TRBD2. The CDR3 length is 15 residues. Unmatched junction bases numbered 9, after V lost 4 bases and J lost 4 bases. In germline, CDR1 is SGHRS, CDR2 YFSETQ. The CDR3 loop reads CASSPGLDDSDTQYF. The CDR3 region has the DNA TGCGCCAGCAGCCCAGGACTAGATGATTCAGATACGCAGTATTTT.

This clone appeared once. The V and J genes are TRBV5-6 and TRBJ2-3, with 7 positions matching TRBD1. Germline loops: CDR1 SGHDT, CDR2 YYEEEE. This CDR3 is 18 amino acids long. The V and J ends lost 3 bases and 1 base, in that order; junction bases with no gene match: 14. CDR3 protein: CASSSPTGSDLGTDTQYF. CDR3 DNA sequence: TGTGCCAGCAGCTCCCCGACAGGGAGTGATTTGGGCACAGATACGCAGTATTTT.

V and J are TRBV11-2 and TRBJ1-1, with 8 nucleotides matching TRBD1. Germline-derived CDR1 and CDR2 are SGHAT and FQNNGV. With V trimmed by 2 bases and J by 4 bases, 9 bases remained unmatched. The CDR3 is 16 residues long. Here the CDR3 reads CASSLRPTGAVTEAFF. CDR3 nucleotide sequence: TGTGCCAGCAGCTTACGGCCGACAGGGGCGGTCACTGAAGCTTTCTTT.

The gene calls are TRBV9 and TRBJ1-5; no reliable D call. The DNA end is a closer match to TRBJ2-3, so the J assignment may be wrong. Looked up from germline, CDR1 is SGDLS and CDR2 is YYNGEE. The CDR3 totals 15 residues. CDR3 DNA: TGTGCCAGCAGCCCCCATGAGACCGCAGGCCACCAGCAGTATTTT. This sequence encodes CASSPHETAGHQQYF.

The chain joins TRBV6-5 to TRBJ1-5, with TRBD1 matching 7 bases. The CDR3 covers 15 residues. Looked up from germline, CDR1 is MNHEY and CDR2 is SVGAGI. J lost 0 bases, V lost 6 bases, and 5 bases had no gene match. Here the CDR3 DNA reads TGTGCCAGCAGCCCCAACAGGGGTAGCAATCAGCCCCAGCATTTT. Translating it yields CASSPNRGSNQPQHF.

V is TRBV18 and J is TRBJ2-5, with 7 nucleotides matching TRBD1. This CDR3 has 13 residues. Trimming removed 1 base from V and 4 bases from J; junction bases left unmatched: 0. Germline V gene lookup returns CDR1 KGHSH and CDR2 LQKENI. CDR3 in amino acids: CASSPRQGETQYF. CDR3 nucleotide sequence: TGTGCCAGCTCACCACGACAGGGAGAGACCCAGTACTTC.

This clone has only one observation. This chain uses TRBV5-1 with TRBJ2-7; TRBD2 agrees at 8 bases. This CDR3 has 17 residues. J lost 3 bases, V lost 0 bases, and 11 bases had no gene match. Germline V gene sequence: CDR1 SGHRS, CDR2 YFSETQ. The CDR3 loop reads CASSLEAPGGLIYEQYF. The CDR3 DNA is TGCGCCAGCAGCTTGGAGGCCCCGGGAGGGTTGATCTACGAGCAGTACTTC. The whole variable domain, remainder taken from reference TRBV5-1 and TRBJ2-7, is KAGVTQTPRYLIKTRGQQVTLSCSPISGHRSVSWYQQTPGQGLQFLFEYFSETQRNKGNFPGRFSGRQFSNSRSEMNVSTLELGDSALYLCASSLEAPGGLIYEQYFGPGTRLTVT.

The rearrangement links TRBV19 to TRBJ1-2; possible D gene TRBD1, 6 bases. The CDR3 consists of 13 residues. Germline values: CDR1 LNHDA, CDR2 SQIVND (reference sequence). The V gene lost 7 bases and the J gene lost 4 bases, with 13 bases spanning the gap. The CDR3 sequence: CASNEQGAYGYTF. The CDR3 DNA is TGTGCCAGTAACGAACAGGGCGCCTATGGCTACACCTTC.

This chain joins TRBV19 and TRBJ1-4, with no clear D. The V gene's germline CDR1 is LNHDA and CDR2 SQIVND (reference sequence). The CDR3 is made up of 14 amino acids. The V gene lost 4 bases and the J gene lost 3 bases, with 9 bases spanning the gap. CDR3 DNA sequence: TGTGCCAGTAGTACCCGGGGAGCTAATGAAAAACTGTTTTTT. This codes for CASSTRGANEKLFF.

The chain carries TRBV25-1 and TRBJ1-2; maybe TRBD1 (6 bases). Germline CDR1 MGHDK, CDR2 SYGVNS. The CDR3 runs 13 residues. V was pared by 6 bases and J by 2 bases, with 10 bases between. The CDR3 region is CASSVDRNYGYTF. The CDR3 region has the DNA TGTGCCAGCAGCGTTGACAGGAACTATGGCTACACCTTC.

The J gene is TRBJ1-1, the V gene TRBV27; TRBD1 might be the D (6 bases). This CDR3 has 14 residues. The germline V and J ends were trimmed by 1 base and 1 base, with 7 bases remaining between them. CDR1 is MNHEY, CDR2 SMNVEV, per germline (reference sequence). DNA for the CDR3: TGTGCCAGCAGTTTATGGGGACAGAACACTGAAGCTTTCTTT. It codes for CASSLWGQNTEAFF.

The chain uses TRBV14 and TRBJ2-3; D gene ambiguous. Trimming took off 3 bases at V and 0 bases at J, with 10 bases between the two ends. This CDR3 comprises 15 residues. Per germline, CDR1 SGHDN and CDR2 FVKESK. The CDR3 DNA follows: TGTGCCAGCAGCCAGAGACAAGCCAGCACAGATACGCAGTATTTT. Protein sequence: CASSQRQASTDTQYF.

This rearrangement joins TRBV29-1 to TRBJ2-2; 8 bases agree with TRBD1. This CDR3 comprises 13 residues. The J segment lost 5 bases and the V segment lost 7 bases, leaving 6 bases of the junction unmatched. Looked up from germline, CDR1 is SQVTM and CDR2 is ANQGSEA. The CDR3 here is CSAGDRGTGELFF. CDR3 in DNA: TGCAGCGCTGGAGACAGGGGAACCGGGGAGCTGTTTTTT.

The chain joins TRBV5-1 to TRBJ2-7; D is perhaps TRBD1 (6 bases). The V end was cut by 4 bases, the J end by 2 bases, with 13 bases between. Germline loops: CDR1 SGHRS, CDR2 YFSETQ. The CDR3 totals 14 residues. CDR3 in amino acids: CASSRTEEAYEQYF. The CDR3 coding sequence is TGCGCCAGCAGCCGGACAGAAGAGGCCTACGAGCAGTACTTC.

The chain recombines TRBV13 with TRBJ2-3; D remains unclear. The V gene lost 2 bases and the J gene lost 5 bases, with 8 bases spanning the gap. The CDR3 extends over 13 amino acids. Looked up from germline, CDR1 is PRHDT and CDR2 is FYEKMQ (reference sequence). The chain's CDR3 is CASSLWSEDTQYF. The CDR3, as DNA: TGTGCCAGCAGCTTATGGAGCGAAGATACGCAGTATTTT.

The genes are TRBV6-5 and TRBJ1-2; D gene ambiguous. Trimming removed 4 bases from V and 4 bases from J, with 10 bases in between. There are 13 residues in the CDR3. Germline CDR1 is MNHEY and CDR2 is SVGAGI. DNA of the CDR3: TGTGCCAGCAGTTCACAACCCTCCTATGGCTACACCTTC. Translated, it gives CASSSQPSYGYTF.